This entry lists 14 T cell receptor beta chains sequenced from one sample in a study of PD-1 blockade in classical Hodgkin lymphoma. Method: immunoSEQ multiplex PCR; TCRdb's copy keeps in-frame clones and lacks some. The profile shows around 30,000 clones, around nine tenths of them singletons. Noted time point: newly diagnosed, previously untreated cHL patient sample. Purification of CD4+ T cells from thawed PBMCs was achieved by magnetic negative selection. Sequencing was carried out using CD4+ T cells from blood. Source of these receptors: a human donor with classical Hodgkin lymphoma.

This chain connects TRBV18 to TRBJ2-2; the match to TRBD1 covers 8 bases. The CDR3 is 14 residues long. Germline CDR1 is KGHSH and CDR2 is LQKENI. Losses at the gene ends were 1 base for V and 5 bases for J; bases not matched to a gene: 0. The DNA for the CDR3 is TGTGCCAGCTCACCACGGACAGGGACCGGGGAGCTGTTTTTT. Residues: CASSPRTGTGELFF.

The chain couples TRBV30 to TRBJ2-5; D perhaps matches TRBD2 (5 bases). The CDR3 consists of 12 residues. The germline CDR1 and CDR2 sequences are GTSNPN and SVGIG (reference sequence). Trimming took 5 bases from V and 4 from J, leaving 11 bases between them. The CDR3 loop is CAWSLSGETQYF. The CDR3 nucleotides read TGTGCCTGGTCCTTAAGCGGAGAGACCCAGTACTTC.

This clone showed up just a few times. This chain uses TRBV30 with TRBJ1-2; 9 bases are shared with TRBD1. Germline CDR1 is GTSNPN and CDR2 is SVGIG (reference sequence). V trimming: 3 bases; J trimming: 8 bases; junction bases outside the gene matches: 7. This CDR3 region has 13 residues. This CDR3 reads CAWRGQGPSGYTF. In nucleotides, the CDR3 is TGTGCCTGGAGAGGACAGGGGCCCTCCGGCTACACCTTC.

This clone was picked up one time. The J gene is TRBJ1-5, the V gene TRBV4-2; no definite D call. Germline CDR1 LGHNA, CDR2 YNFKEQ. The CDR3 is 17 amino acids. V was shortened by 1 base and J by 1 base, with 14 bases between the two germline ends. The CDR3 nucleotides read TGTGCCAGCAGCCAAGCGCCCGGGAATTTGAGCAATCAGCCCCAGCATTTT. It specifies CASSQAPGNLSNQPQHF.

In its sample, this clone was seen a few times. This chain uses TRBV7-3 with TRBJ1-2; possible D gene TRBD1, 6 bases. The CDR3 contains 14 residues. Trimming removed 4 bases at V and 8 bases at J, with 17 bases between. Germline CDR1 reads SGHTA; CDR2 reads FQGTGA. The CDR3 sequence: CASSSRQDPWGYTF. The DNA for the CDR3 is TGTGCCAGCAGCTCGCGACAGGACCCCTGGGGCTACACCTTC.

The chain recombines TRBV5-4 with TRBJ1-2; 11 bases line up with TRBD1. Looked up from germline, CDR1 is SGHNT and CDR2 is YYREEE (reference sequence). This CDR3 contains 15 residues. V was clipped by 0 bases and J by 4 bases; unmatched bases: 2. Written as DNA, the CDR3 is TGTGCCAGCAGCTTGGCCGGGACAGGGGGCTATGGCTACACCTTC. The encoded protein is CASSLAGTGGYGYTF.

This clone was observed a few times. The V call is TRBV6-1, the J call TRBJ1-1; 7 positions agree with TRBD1. CDR3 length: 14 residues. The germline gives CDR1 MNHNS, CDR2 SASEGT. The V and J ends lost 9 bases and 4 bases, in that order; junction bases with no gene match: 11. For the CDR3, the DNA is TGTGCCAGAATTTGGGGAGCAGGGGGCACTGAAGCTTTCTTT. Translating gives CARIWGAGGTEAFF.

The J gene is TRBJ2-1, the V gene TRBV7-2; D is undetermined. Trimming stripped 4 bases from V and 8 bases from J, with 9 bases between. Germline CDR1 SGHTA, CDR2 FQGNSA. The CDR3 length is 12 residues. The CDR3 loop reads CASSSFSYEQFF. The CDR3 DNA reads as TGTGCCAGCAGCTCATTCTCATATGAGCAGTTCTTC. The variable domain in full, with the rest retrieved from reference TRBV7-2 and TRBJ2-1, is GAGVSQSPSNKVTEKGKDVELRCDPISGHTALYWYRQSLGQGLEFLIYFQGNSAPDKSGLPSDRFSAERTGGSVSTLTIQRTQQEDSAVYLCASSSFSYEQFFGPGTRLTVL.

V usage is TRBV4-1 and J usage is TRBJ2-1; 11 positions match TRBD2. V gave up 4 bases and J gave up 7 bases; unmatched junction bases: 12. The CDR3 has 17 amino acids. Germline V gene data show CDR1 as MGHRA and CDR2 as YSYEKL. The CDR3 coding sequence is TGCGCCAGCAGCCGGGGGGGACTAGCGGTTTTGGGTAATGAGCAGTTCTTC. Translating gives CASSRGGLAVLGNEQFF.

The rearrangement links TRBV5-1 to TRBJ2-7, with TRBD1 identical over 8 bases. The CDR3 loop spans 14 amino acids. V lost 2 bases and J lost 5; bases outside the gene matches: 6. Germline-derived CDR1 and CDR2 are SGHRS and YFSETQ. The CDR3 loop is CASSLRTGKDEQYF. CDR3 sequence (DNA): TGCGCCAGCAGCTTAAGGACAGGGAAGGACGAGCAGTACTTC.

The J gene is TRBJ2-5, the V gene TRBV9; D is perhaps TRBD2 (6 bases). Trimming pared 0 bases from V and 5 bases from J, leaving 11 bases between. In germline, CDR1 is SGDLS, CDR2 YYNGEE. This CDR3 contains 14 residues. The CDR3 nucleotides read TGTGCCAGCAGCGTAGCCACAGGAGGGGAGACCCAGTACTTC. This encodes CASSVATGGETQYF.

This chain uses TRBV5-6 with TRBJ2-1; D unresolved. CDR3 length: 11 residues. CDR1 and CDR2 (germline): SGHDT, YYEEEE. With 7 bases removed from V and 7 bases from J, the gap between germline ends came to 9 bases. The CDR3 bases are TGTGCCAGCCTGATGGGGAATGAGCAGTTCTTC. This translates into CASLMGNEQFF.

This rearrangement joins TRBV7-2 to TRBJ2-3; 8 bases are shared with TRBD2. This CDR3 is built from 15 residues. CDR1 and CDR2 (germline): SGHTA, FQGNSA. Trimming cost V 4 bases and J 6 bases; bases outside gene matches: 9. DNA of the CDR3: TGTGCCAGCAGCTACCTTGCGGGAGGCGTCGATACGCAGTATTTT. It yields the protein CASSYLAGGVDTQYF.

The J gene is TRBJ1-1, the V gene TRBV6-6, with 10 nucleotides matching TRBD1. Losses at the gene ends were 6 bases for V and 3 bases for J; bases not matched to a gene: 7. Germline V gives CDR1 MNHNY, CDR2 SVGAGI (reference sequence). The CDR3 length is 15 residues. The CDR3 DNA sequence: TGTGCCAGCAGCTCTACAGGACAGGGGGACACTGAAGCTTTCTTT. Amino acid sequence: CASSSTGQGDTEAFF.